One sample yielded the 2 T cell receptor beta chains listed below, sequenced in a study of cytomegalovirus exposure and HLA in healthy donors (dated by TCRdb to 2016 to 2017). Library preparation used the immunoSEQ multiplex PCR assay. For the multiplex PCR, a mixture combining 60 forward primers for TCR Vbeta segments and 13 reverse primers for TCR Jbeta segments was used. The table was pulled from immuneACCESS by TCRdb, which kept in-frame rearrangements only. Such tables lose some clones; where checked, under half of the loss comes from unresolved V genes, and the rest has no known cause. The sample has around 140,000 clones on record, 8.9% of them singletons. Roughly 6.4% of the sample is in the top ten clones. The sequenced sample was PBMCs. The receptors here all came from a woman in her thirties or forties in good health and CMV-seropositive.

This chain uses TRBV29-1 with TRBJ2-7; 14 bases are shared with TRBD2. The CDR3 sequence is 16 residues long. With 4 bases clipped from V and 0 bases from J, the junction kept 5 bases outside the gene matches. Germline CDR1 is SQVTM and CDR2 is ANQGSEA. The chain's CDR3 is CSVGGTSGGSSYEQYF. In nucleotides, the CDR3 is TGCAGCGTTGGGGGGACTAGCGGGGGATCCTCCTACGAGCAGTACTTC.

The CDR3 is CASSQDLGQVNTEAFF. Written as DNA, the CDR3 is TGTGCCAGCAGCCAAGATCTGGGACAGGTGAACACTGAAGCTTTCTTT. The chain carries TRBV4-2 and TRBJ1-1, with 8 positions matching TRBD1. Germline V CDR1 and CDR2: LGHNA, YNFKEQ. Losses at the gene ends were 0 bases for V and 0 bases for J; bases not matched to a gene: 3. The CDR3 spans 16 residues.